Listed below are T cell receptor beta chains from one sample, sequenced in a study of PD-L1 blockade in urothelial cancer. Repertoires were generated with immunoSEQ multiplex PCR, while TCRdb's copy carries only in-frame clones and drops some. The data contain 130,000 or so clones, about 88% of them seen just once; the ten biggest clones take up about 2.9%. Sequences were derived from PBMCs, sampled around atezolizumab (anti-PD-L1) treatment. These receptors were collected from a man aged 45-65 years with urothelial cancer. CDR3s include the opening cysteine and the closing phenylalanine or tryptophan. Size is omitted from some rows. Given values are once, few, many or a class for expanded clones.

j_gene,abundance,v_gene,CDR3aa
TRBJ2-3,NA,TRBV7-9,CASSLAPLAGATDTQYF
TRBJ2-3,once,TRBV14,CASSQDLLLAGVGTQYF
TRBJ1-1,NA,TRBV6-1,CASSGGQGRNTEAFF
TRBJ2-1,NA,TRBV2,CASSPTGGGEQFF
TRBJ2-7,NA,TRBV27,CASSSGTAAPYEQYF
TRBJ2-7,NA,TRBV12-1,CASSWTSGYEQYF
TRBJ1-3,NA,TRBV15,CATSRGFGGQGTSGNTIYF
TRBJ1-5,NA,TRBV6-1,CASSERGNQPQHF
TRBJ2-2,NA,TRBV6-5,CASSLGTPTGELFF
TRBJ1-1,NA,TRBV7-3,CASRQGPDTEAFF
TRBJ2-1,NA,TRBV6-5,CASSPRGREGDEQFF
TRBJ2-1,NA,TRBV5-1,CASSPRGRRDDNEQFF
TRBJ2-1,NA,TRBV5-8,CASSLIREQFF
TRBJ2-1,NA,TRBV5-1,CASSLDPGTTYNEQFF
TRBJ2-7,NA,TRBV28,CATGQHDGSYEQYF
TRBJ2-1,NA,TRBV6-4,CASSAREGVPYNEQFF
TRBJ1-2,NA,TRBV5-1,CASSLASGGASYGYTF
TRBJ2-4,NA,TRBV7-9,CASSLGAKNIQYF
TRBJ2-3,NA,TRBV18,CASSPPIPGGLTQYF
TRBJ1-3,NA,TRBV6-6,CASNTDKGQGNTIYF
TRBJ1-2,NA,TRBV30,CAWRRSTMSGYTF
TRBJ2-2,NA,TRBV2,CASSAGTPNTGELFF
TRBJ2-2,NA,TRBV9,CASSVTSGIYGELFF
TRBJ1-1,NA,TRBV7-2,CASSLDSGMGTEAFF
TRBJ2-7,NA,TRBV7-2,CASSYTTSISYEQYF
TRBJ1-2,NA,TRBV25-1,CASSAPGGDYGYTF
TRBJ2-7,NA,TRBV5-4,CASSLDATGSQYEQYF
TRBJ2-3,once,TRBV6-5,CASRSGGDTQYF
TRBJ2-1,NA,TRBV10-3,CAISETETRPYNEQFF
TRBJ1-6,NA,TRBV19,CASRAFSYNSPLHF
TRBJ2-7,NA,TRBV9,CASSPDSYEQYF
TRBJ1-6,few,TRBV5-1,CASSLGGSYNSPLHF
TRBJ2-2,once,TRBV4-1,CASSLMTGGVTGELFF
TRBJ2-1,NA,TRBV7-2,CASSSSPDRVLEQFF
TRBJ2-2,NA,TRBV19,CASRVGTGNRYAGELFF
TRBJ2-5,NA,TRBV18,CASSPSSVAGGLETQYF
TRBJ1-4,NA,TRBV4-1,CASSQAPIRDSTGGLFF
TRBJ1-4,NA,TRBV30,CAWSRGGPEKLFF
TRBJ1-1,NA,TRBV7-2,CASSLARGLTEAFF
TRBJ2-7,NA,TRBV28,CASSFPGEFGEQYF
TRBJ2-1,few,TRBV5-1,CASSSMTGHLGEQFF
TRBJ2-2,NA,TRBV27,CASSRGTGDTGELFF
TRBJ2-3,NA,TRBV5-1,CASSLRLAGFTDTQYF
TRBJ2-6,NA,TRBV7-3,CATCPGQGISGANVLTF
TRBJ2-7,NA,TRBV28,CASSPSGRPPYEQYF
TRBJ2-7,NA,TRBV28,CASSPGTGSYEQYF
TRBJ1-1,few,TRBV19,CATCPGTMNTEAFF
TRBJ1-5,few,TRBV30,CAWSFPGVQPQHF
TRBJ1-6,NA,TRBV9,CASSVGVGVGAGNSPLHF
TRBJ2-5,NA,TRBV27,CASSSTSGRAWETQYF
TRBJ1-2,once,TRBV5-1,CASSFAQGAQGYTF
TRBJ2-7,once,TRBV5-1,CASRPGTGPYEQYF
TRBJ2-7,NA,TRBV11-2,CASSQGLAAFSYEQYF